Detailed here is one T cell receptor beta chain. These data originate in a study of shared T cell receptors in the human thymus. TCRdb's table, derived via immunoSEQ multiplex PCR, lists solely in-frame clones and lacks some. This repertoire shows approximately 730,000 clones, 80% to 90% found once; its top ten account for roughly 0.01%. This same sample was also part of a study on human thymus T cells. From that report: The thymus tissue came from resections taken during corrective heart surgery.

This receptor was obtained from a girl in the first two years of life with a congenital heart defect. The source material was thymocytes.

The CDR3 sequence: CASSLQATRGYGYTF. In nucleotides, the CDR3 is TGTGCCAGCAGCTTACAGGCGACCCGCGGCTATGGCTACACCTTC. The V call is TRBV5-8, the J call TRBJ1-2, with D tentatively TRBD1 (5 bases). CDR1 and CDR2 from the germline V gene are SGHTS and YDEGEE. V lost 2 bases, J lost 4 bases, and 15 bases lay in between. This CDR3 has 15 residues.